This T cell receptor beta chain was documented in a study of identical twins. TCRdb re-analysed the 5' RACE reads in MiXCR, keeping a single row per CDR3 protein. The table lists under 300,000 distinct CDR3 sequences, about 6.7% of them singletons. The V gene lost 3 bases and the J gene lost 6 bases, with 21 bases spanning the gap. The CDR3 length is 16 residues. From germline, CDR1 is DFQATT and CDR2 SNEGSKA (reference sequence). These data also formed part of another study, on T cells expressing NK-cell markers.

The rearrangement joins TRBV20-1 to TRBJ2-1; D may be TRBD2 (6 bases). The sequence was collected from a woman between 18 and 29 years old in good health. The sample taken for sequencing was CD8+ T cells sorted from blood. CDR3 bases: TGCAGTGCTAGTGGTTTCGGCTCCGCGGGGCTCAATGAGCAGTTCTTC. It translates to CSASGFGSAGLNEQFF.